These 5 T cell receptor beta chains came from one sample sequenced in a study of T cell responses to AZD1222 COVID-19 vaccine. TCRdb's table, derived via immunoSEQ multiplex PCR, lists solely in-frame clones and lacks some. Of roughly 150,000 clones detected, about 89% appear once; the ten largest clones hold around 4.9%. Source: peripheral blood, taken on day 0 of AZD1222 vaccination. The source is an adult in good health.

The chain combines TRBV28 with TRBJ1-5; 7 bases match TRBD1. The V gene's germline CDR1 is MDHEN and CDR2 SYDVKM. This CDR3 is 15 amino acids long. After removal of 1 base from V and 3 bases from J, the junction contained 3 bases not matched to a gene. Here the CDR3 reads CASSLFDRVNQPQHF. In DNA, the CDR3 is TGTGCCAGCAGTTTATTCGACAGGGTCAATCAGCCCCAGCATTTT.

The chain links TRBV29-1 to TRBJ2-3, with 7 bases that match TRBD2. Unmatched junction bases numbered 6, after V lost 7 bases and J lost 2 bases. The germline CDR1 and CDR2 sequences are SQVTM and ANQGSEA. The CDR3 length is 13 residues. The DNA of the CDR3 is TGCAGCGCCCGGGGGGTCGTCACAGATACGCAGTATTTT. Its protein is CSARGVVTDTQYF.

J is TRBJ2-7 and V is TRBV7-6; TRBD2 agrees at 7 bases. The ends lost 1 base at V and 6 bases at J; junction bases unmatched: 9. In germline, CDR1 is SGHVS, CDR2 FNYEAQ. The CDR3 contains 15 residues. CDR3 DNA sequence: TGTGCCAGCAGCTTAGTCCGGGGAGGGGAGGGCGAGCAGTACTTC. Its protein product is CASSLVRGGEGEQYF. The entire variable domain, with the rest obtained from reference TRBV7-6 and TRBJ2-7, is as follows: GAGVSQSPRYKVTKRGQDVALRCDPISGHVSLYWYRQALGQGPEFLTYFNYEAQQDKSGLPNDRFSAERPEGSISTLTIQRTEQRDSAMYRCASSLVRGGEGEQYFGPGTRLTVT.

This clone showed up just a few times. The rearrangement links TRBV12-3 or TRBV12-4 to TRBJ1-1; D unclear. V was pared by 8 bases and J by 4 bases, with 8 bases between. The length of the CDR3 is 11 residues. CDR3 protein: CASSRGTEAFF. The CDR3 region has the DNA TGTGCCAGCTCTCGGGGCACTGAAGCTTTCTTT.

The chain recombines TRBV2 with TRBJ2-3, with a weak D call TRBD1 (6 bases). With 2 bases removed from V and 5 bases from J, the gap between germline ends came to 11 bases. The germline CDR1 and CDR2 sequences are SNHLY and FYNNEI. The CDR3 is 14 residues long. CDR3 bases: TGTGCCAGCAGTGAAAGGGGGATTGAAGATACGCAGTATTTT. It encodes CASSERGIEDTQYF.